Given below is one T cell receptor beta chain in context. Sequenced by immunoSEQ multiplex PCR; TCRdb stores in-frame clones only, minus some. There are a few hundred thousand clones in the sample; roughly 87% occur only once, and over 0.8% lies in the top ten. This entry belongs to a study of blood T cell repertoires in COVID-19. The age range of participants was 18 to 89 years, with residence in fewer than 25 US areas. Participants reported their clinical history, and cohort assignment relied on those reports. The TCR was taken from a woman aged 25 to 45 who had recovered from COVID-19. Sequenced: PBMCs or T cells enriched from blood (not recorded which).

The CDR3 here is CASSPGGADTEAFF. The CDR3, as DNA: TGTGCCAGCAGCCCGGGAGGGGCGGACACTGAAGCTTTCTTT. The gene calls are TRBV28 and TRBJ1-1, with D maybe TRBD1 (5 bases). Per germline, CDR1 MDHEN and CDR2 SYDVKM. Trimming took 6 bases from V and 3 from J, leaving 14 bases between them. The length of the CDR3 is 14 residues.